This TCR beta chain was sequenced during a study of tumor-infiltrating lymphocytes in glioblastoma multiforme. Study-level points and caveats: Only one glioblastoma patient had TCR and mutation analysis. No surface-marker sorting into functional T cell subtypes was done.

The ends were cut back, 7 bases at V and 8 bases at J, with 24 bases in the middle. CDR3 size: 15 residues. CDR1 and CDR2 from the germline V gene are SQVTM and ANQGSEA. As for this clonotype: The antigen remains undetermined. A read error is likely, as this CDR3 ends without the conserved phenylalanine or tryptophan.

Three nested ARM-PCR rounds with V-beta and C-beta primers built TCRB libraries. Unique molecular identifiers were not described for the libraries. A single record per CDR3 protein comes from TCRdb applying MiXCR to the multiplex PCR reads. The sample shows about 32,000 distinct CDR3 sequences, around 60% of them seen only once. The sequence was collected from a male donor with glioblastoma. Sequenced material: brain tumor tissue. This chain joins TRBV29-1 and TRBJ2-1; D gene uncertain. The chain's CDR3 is CSELTLSATYDEQFS. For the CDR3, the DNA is TGCAGCGAATTAACTCTCTCAGCCACATACGATGAGCAGTTCTCC.